This TCR beta chain was captured by sequencing in a study of CD8 T cells in Susac syndrome. This clonotype occurred once. Sequencing of TCR beta drew on CD8+ and CD4+ T cells from blood. In contrast to the negatively isolated CD8+ and CD4+ T cells, TEMRA cells were FACS-enriched. Random hexamers were used to reverse transcribe the RNA input (about 0.5 to 1 ug). TCRdb fed the immunoSEQ multiplex PCR reads into MiXCR, producing one record per CDR3 protein. The sample carries approximately 210,000 distinct CDR3 sequences, 85% to 95% recorded once. Sequencing was done on a sample of CD4+ T cells from PBMCs. The source of this sequence is a human donor with Susac syndrome.

CDR3 amino acids: CASRLRQETQYF. The CDR3 coding sequence is TGTGCCAGCAGACTTAGGCAGGAGACCCAGTACTTC. The chain is built from TRBV12-3 or TRBV12-4 and TRBJ2-5; D is ambiguous. This CDR3 has 12 amino acids. Trimming removed 6 bases from V and 5 bases from J, with 10 bases in between.